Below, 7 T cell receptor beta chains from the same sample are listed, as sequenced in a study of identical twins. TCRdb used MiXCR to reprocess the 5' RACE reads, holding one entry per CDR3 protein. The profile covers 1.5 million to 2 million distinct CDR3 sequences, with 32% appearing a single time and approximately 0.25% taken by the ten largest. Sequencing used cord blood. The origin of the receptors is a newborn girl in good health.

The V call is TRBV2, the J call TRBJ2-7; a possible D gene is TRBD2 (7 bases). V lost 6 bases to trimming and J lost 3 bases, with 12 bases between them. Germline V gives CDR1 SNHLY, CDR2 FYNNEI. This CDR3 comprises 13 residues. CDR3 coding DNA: TGTGCCAGCAGAGCAAGGGGGGGCTACGAGCAGTACTTC. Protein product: CASRARGGYEQYF.

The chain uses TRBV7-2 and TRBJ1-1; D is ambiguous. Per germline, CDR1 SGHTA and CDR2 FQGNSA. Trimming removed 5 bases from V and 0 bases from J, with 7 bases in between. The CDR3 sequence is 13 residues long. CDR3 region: CASSHDMNTEAFF. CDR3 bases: TGTGCCAGCAGCCATGACATGAACACTGAAGCTTTCTTT.

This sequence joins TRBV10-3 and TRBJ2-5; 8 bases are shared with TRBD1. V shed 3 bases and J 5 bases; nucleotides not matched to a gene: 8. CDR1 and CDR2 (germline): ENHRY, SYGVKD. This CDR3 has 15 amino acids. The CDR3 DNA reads TGTGCCATCAGTGACCCCGGACAGGGTCGTGAGACCCAGTACTTC. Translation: CAISDPGQGRETQYF.

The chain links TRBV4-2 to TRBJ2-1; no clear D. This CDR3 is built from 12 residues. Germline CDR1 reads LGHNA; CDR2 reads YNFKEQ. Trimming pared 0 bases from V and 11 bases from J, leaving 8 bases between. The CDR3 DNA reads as TGTGCCAGCAGCCAAGATCCCCGTAAGCAGTTCTTC. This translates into CASSQDPRKQFF.

The CDR3 spells CASTDEGHSNQPQHF. In DNA, the CDR3 is TGTGCCAGCACCGATGAAGGACACAGCAATCAGCCCCAGCATTTT. The rearrangement joins TRBV2 to TRBJ1-5, with a weak D call TRBD1 (5 bases). The CDR3 contains 15 residues. Per the germline V gene, CDR1 is SNHLY and CDR2 is FYNNEI. Between the trimmed V and J ends, which lost 7 bases and 1 base, there was a span of 14 bases.

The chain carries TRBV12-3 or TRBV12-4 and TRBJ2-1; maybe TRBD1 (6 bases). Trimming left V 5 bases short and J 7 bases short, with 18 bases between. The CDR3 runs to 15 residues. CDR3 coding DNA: TGTGCCAGCAGTGCGCTAGCTGTTAGGGGGAATGAGCAGTTCTTC. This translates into CASSALAVRGNEQFF.

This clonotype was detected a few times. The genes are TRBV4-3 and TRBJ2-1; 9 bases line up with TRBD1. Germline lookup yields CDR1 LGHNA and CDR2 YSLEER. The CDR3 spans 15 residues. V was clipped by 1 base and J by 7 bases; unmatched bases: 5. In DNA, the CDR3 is TGCGCCAGCAGCCAAGCGGACAGGGGCGTGAATGAGCAGTTCTTC. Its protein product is CASSQADRGVNEQFF.